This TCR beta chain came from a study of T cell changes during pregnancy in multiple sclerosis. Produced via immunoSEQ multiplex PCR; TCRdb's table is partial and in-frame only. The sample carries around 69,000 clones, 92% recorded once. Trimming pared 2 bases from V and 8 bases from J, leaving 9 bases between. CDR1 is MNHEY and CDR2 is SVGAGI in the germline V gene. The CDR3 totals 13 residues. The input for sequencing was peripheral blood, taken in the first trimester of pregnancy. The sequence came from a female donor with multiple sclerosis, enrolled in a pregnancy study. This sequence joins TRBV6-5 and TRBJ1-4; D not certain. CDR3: CASSYTDQEKLFF. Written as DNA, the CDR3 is TGTGCCAGCAGTTACACAGACCAAGAAAAACTGTTTTTT.